This entry is about one TCR beta chain. Its antigen is unknown. This sample is drawn from a study of T cells after posttransplantation cyclophosphamide. Study-level points and caveats: Donor CD8+ memory clones often dominated recipient blood repertoires at later times.

Trimming cost V 5 bases and J 0 bases, with 15 bases left between them. This CDR3 has 16 residues. Per germline, CDR1 SGHTS and CDR2 YDEGEE. Profiled with immunoSEQ multiplex PCR; TCRdb holds only in-frame clones, not every one. In the table there are a few thousand clones, 94% of which are singletons. V usage is TRBV5-8 and J usage is TRBJ2-1, with D maybe TRBD1 (6 bases). The sequencing input was CD4+ T cells sorted from bone marrow. The clonotype originates from a woman in her sixties in good health, CMV-negative, and a related stem cell transplant donor. Here the CDR3 reads CASSYGQIPSYNEQFF. In DNA form, the CDR3 reads TGTGCCAGCAGTTACGGACAGATTCCCTCCTACAATGAGCAGTTCTTC.